This T cell receptor (beta chain) originates from a study of blood T cell repertoires in COVID-19. Study-wide context: Sites across the United States, Italy and Spain contributed samples from acute and convalescent COVID-19. T cells, B-cell-depleted T cells, or PBMCs provided the cDNA or gDNA that served as material.

Under the authors' procedure: Estimated nucleated cell counts came from reference gene primer amplification. The data were produced by immunoSEQ multiplex PCR, yet TCRdb's version contains in-frame clones alone and is incomplete. That table furnishes V, J and clone size, whereas the DNA furnished D and trimming. This sample has 200,000 to 300,000 clones; around 80% occur once, and the top ten carry under 5%. The CDR3 spans 16 residues. Trimming removed 3 bases at V and 1 base at J, with 13 bases between. Per the germline V gene, CDR1 is MDHEN and CDR2 is SYDVKM. Sequences were obtained from peripheral blood. The chain is built from TRBV28 and TRBJ1-5; TRBD1 might be the D (5 bases). This TCR was sampled from a man aged 55-75 years with acute or convalescent COVID-19. The CDR3 coding sequence is TGTGCCAGCAGTTTCAGGGAGGGCATCAGCAATCAGCCCCAGCATTTT. It translates to CASSFREGISNQPQHF.